This T cell receptor beta chain was recovered during a study of blood T cell repertoires in COVID-19. Across the whole study: Sites across the United States, Italy and Spain contributed samples from acute and convalescent COVID-19. From T cells, B-cell-depleted T cells, or PBMCs came the material, which was cDNA or gDNA.

Authors' data handling: Reference gene primer amplification gave estimated nucleated cell counts. Sequencing was performed with immunoSEQ multiplex PCR; in TCRdb, only in-frame clones are kept and a portion is missing. V, J and clone size were drawn from that table, and D and trimming were deduced from the DNA. The repertoire holds more than 200,000 clones, with less than 90% as singletons. In Seattle, patients joined the study during active infection and were tracked longitudinally. The V end was cut by 8 bases, the J end by 2 bases, with 11 bases between. The CDR3 is 12 residues long. Germline V gene data show CDR1 as SQVTM and CDR2 as ANQGSEA.

This chain uses TRBV29-1 with TRBJ2-3; D is perhaps TRBD2 (5 bases). Material for sequencing was peripheral blood. This sequence originates from a woman over 75 with COVID-19, enrolled during active disease. CDR3 region: CSTLDFTDTQYF. CDR3 nucleotide sequence: TGCAGCACCCTGGACTTCACAGATACGCAGTATTTT.